This TCR beta chain was observed in a study of cytomegalovirus exposure and HLA in healthy donors. The J segment lost 4 bases and the V segment lost 4 bases, leaving 8 bases of the junction unmatched. There are 15 residues in the CDR3. The germline V gene encodes CDR1 MNHNS and CDR2 SASEGT. Points from the study as a whole: TCR beta V segments were, for the most part, productive about 87% or about 30% of the time in an earlier analysis. Reports state that TCR beta sequences accurately predicted most subjects' HLA-A and HLA-B alleles. Among CMV-associated TCR beta chains, most appeared HLA-restricted in a later analysis. The study listed approximately 160 cytomegalovirus-associated TCR beta chains.

The PCR had 60 Vbeta and 13 Jbeta primers. TCRdb's copy holds only in-frame clones and misses some; the assay was immunoSEQ multiplex PCR. This sample has nearly 70,000 clones; 74% occur once, and the top ten carry around 10%. Comment on this clone: Antigen specificity is unknown.

The chain combines TRBV6-1 with TRBJ1-1; 8 bases fit TRBD1. Sequenced input: PBMCs. This receptor was obtained from a woman aged 60-75 years in good health and CMV-seropositive. CDR3 protein: CASSGGDRWPTEAFF. The CDR3 DNA reads TGTGCCAGCAGTGGTGGGGACAGGTGGCCCACTGAAGCTTTCTTT.